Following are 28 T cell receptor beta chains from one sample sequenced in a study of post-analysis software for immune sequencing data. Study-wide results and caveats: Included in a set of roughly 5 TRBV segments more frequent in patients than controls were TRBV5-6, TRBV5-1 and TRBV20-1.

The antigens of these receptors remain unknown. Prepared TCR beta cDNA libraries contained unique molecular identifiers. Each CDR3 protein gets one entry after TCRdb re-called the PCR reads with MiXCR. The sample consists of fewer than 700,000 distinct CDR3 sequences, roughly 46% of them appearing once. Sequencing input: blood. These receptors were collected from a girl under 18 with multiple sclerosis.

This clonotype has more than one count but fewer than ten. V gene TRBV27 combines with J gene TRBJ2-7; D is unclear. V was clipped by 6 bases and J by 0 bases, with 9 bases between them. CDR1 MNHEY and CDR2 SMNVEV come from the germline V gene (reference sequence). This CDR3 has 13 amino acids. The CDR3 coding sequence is TGTGCCAGCAGCCCTTTCCTCTCCTACGAGCAGTACTTC. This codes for CASSPFLSYEQYF.

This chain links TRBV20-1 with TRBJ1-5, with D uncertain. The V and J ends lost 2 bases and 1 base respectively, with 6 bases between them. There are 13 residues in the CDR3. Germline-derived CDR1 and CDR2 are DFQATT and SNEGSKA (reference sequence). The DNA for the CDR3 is TGCAGTGCTAGAAAGGGAAGCAATCAGCCCCAGCATTTT. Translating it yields CSARKGSNQPQHF.

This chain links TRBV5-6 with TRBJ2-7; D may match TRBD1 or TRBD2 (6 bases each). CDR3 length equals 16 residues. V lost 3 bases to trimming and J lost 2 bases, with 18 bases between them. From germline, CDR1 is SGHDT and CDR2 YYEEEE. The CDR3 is CASSWTEGGLTYEQYF. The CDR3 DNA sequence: TGTGCCAGCAGCTGGACTGAGGGGGGATTGACCTACGAGCAGTACTTC.

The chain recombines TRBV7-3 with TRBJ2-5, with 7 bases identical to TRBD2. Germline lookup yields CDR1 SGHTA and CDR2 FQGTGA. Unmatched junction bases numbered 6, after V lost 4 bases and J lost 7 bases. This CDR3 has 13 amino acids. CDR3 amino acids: CASSSREGGTQYF. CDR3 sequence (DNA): TGTGCCAGCAGCTCGAGGGAGGGAGGGACCCAGTACTTC.

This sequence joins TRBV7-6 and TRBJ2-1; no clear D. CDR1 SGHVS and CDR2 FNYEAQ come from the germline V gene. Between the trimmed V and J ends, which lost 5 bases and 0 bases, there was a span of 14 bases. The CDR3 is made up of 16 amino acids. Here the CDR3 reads CASSPAQQSSYNEQFF. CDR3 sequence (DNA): TGTGCCAGCAGCCCCGCACAACAGAGCTCCTACAATGAGCAGTTCTTC.

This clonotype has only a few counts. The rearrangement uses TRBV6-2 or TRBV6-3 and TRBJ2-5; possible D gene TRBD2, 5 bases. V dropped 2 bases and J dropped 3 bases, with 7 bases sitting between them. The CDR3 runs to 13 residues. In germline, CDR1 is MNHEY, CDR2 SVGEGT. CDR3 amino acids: CASSYTGKETQYF. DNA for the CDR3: TGTGCCAGCAGTTACACGGGGAAAGAGACCCAGTACTTC.

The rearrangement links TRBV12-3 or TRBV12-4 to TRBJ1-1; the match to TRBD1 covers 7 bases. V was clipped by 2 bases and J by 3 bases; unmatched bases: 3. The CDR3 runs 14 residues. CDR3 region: CASSLPQGDTEAFF. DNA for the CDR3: TGTGCCAGCAGTTTACCTCAGGGGGACACTGAAGCTTTCTTT.

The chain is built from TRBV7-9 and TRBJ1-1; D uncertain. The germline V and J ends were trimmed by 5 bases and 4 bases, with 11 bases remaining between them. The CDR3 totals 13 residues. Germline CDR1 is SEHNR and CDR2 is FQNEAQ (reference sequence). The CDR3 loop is CASSPPALTEAFF. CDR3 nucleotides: TGTGCCAGCAGCCCCCCGGCGCTCACTGAAGCTTTCTTT.

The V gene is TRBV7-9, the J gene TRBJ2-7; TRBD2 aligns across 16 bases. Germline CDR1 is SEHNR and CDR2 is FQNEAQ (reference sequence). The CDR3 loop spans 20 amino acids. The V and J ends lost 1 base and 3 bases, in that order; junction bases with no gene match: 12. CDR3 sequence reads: CASSLGTGTSGRARGYEQYF. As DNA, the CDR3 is TGTGCCAGCAGCTTAGGAACCGGGACTAGCGGGAGGGCGAGAGGCTACGAGCAGTACTTC. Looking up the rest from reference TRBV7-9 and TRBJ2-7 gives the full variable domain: DTGVSQNPRHKITKRGQNVTFRCDPISEHNRLYWYRQTLGQGPEFLTYFQNEAQLEKSRLLSDRFSAERPKGSFSTLEIQRTEQGDSAMYLCASSLGTGTSGRARGYEQYFGPGTRLTVT.

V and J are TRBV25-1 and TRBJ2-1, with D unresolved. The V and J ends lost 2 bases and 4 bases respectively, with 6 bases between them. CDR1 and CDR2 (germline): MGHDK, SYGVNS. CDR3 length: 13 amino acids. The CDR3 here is CASSENSYNEQFF. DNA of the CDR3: TGTGCCAGCAGTGAAAATTCTTACAATGAGCAGTTCTTC. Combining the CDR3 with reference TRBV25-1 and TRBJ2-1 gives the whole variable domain EADIYQTPRYLVIGTGKKITLECSQTMGHDKMYWYQQDPGMELHLIHYSYGVNSTEKGDLSSESTVSRIRTEHFPLTLESARPSHTSQYLCASSENSYNEQFFGPGTRLTVL.

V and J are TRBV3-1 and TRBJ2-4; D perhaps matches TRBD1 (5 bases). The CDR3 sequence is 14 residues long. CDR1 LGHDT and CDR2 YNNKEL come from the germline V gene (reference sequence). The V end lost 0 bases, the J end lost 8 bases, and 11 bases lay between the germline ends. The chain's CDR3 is CASSQEPQGDIQYF. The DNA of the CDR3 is TGTGCCAGCAGCCAAGAGCCCCAGGGCGACATTCAGTACTTC.

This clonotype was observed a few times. The CDR3, as DNA: TGTGCCAGCAGTTTTCTAGCGGGGCCTTACGAGCAGTACTTC. Translated: CASSFLAGPYEQYF. The chain has TRBV6-2 or TRBV6-3 and TRBJ2-7; 9 bases are a match to TRBD2. From germline, CDR1 is MNHEY and CDR2 SVGEGT. The CDR3 length is 14 residues. J lost 4 bases, V lost 4 bases, and 5 bases had no gene match.

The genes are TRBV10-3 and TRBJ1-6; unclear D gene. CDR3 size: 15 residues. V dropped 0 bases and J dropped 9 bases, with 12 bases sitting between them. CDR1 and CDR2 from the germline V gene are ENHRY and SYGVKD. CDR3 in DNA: TGTGCCATCAGTGAGTCGAGGGAGTTAGGTTCACCCCTCCACTTT. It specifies CAISESRELGSPLHF.

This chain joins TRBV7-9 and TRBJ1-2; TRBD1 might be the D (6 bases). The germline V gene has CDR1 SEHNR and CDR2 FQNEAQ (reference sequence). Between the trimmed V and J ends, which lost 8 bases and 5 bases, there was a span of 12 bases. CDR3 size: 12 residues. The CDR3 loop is CASGWTEYGYTF. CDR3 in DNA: TGTGCCAGCGGATGGACAGAATATGGCTACACCTTC.

Here the CDR3 reads CASSLAGTSGIHEQFF. CDR3 DNA: TGTGCCAGCAGCTTAGCTGGGACTAGCGGGATCCATGAGCAGTTCTTC. This chain joins TRBV7-8 and TRBJ2-1, with 13 bases matching TRBD2. With 0 bases clipped from V and 8 bases from J, the junction kept 4 bases outside the gene matches. The CDR3 sequence is 16 residues long. The germline V gene encodes CDR1 SGHVS and CDR2 FQNEAQ.

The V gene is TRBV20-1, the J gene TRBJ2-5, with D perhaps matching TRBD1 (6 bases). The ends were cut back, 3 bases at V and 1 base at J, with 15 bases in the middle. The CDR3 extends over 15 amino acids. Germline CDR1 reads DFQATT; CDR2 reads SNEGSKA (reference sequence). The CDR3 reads CSARRGSGLQETQYF. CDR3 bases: TGCAGTGCTAGGAGGGGGAGTGGACTCCAAGAGACCCAGTACTTC.

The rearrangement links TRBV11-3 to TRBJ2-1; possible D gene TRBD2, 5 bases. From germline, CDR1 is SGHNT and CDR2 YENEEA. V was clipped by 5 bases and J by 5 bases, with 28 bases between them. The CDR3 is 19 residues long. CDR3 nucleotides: TGTGCCAGCAGCCCATTAAAAACCCTCCTTGCGACTAAAAACAATGAGCAGTTCTTC. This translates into CASSPLKTLLATKNNEQFF.

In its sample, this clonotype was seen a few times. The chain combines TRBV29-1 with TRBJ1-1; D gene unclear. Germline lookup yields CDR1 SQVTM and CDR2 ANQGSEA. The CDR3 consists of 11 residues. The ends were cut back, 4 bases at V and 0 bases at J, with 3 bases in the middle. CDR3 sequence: CSVGMNTEAFF. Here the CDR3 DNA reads TGCAGCGTTGGCATGAACACTGAAGCTTTCTTT.

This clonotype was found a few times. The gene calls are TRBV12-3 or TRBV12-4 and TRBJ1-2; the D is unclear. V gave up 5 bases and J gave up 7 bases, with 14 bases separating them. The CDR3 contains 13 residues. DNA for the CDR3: TGTGCCAGCAGTCCCTCTGTTGGGTCTGGCTACACCTTC. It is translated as CASSPSVGSGYTF.

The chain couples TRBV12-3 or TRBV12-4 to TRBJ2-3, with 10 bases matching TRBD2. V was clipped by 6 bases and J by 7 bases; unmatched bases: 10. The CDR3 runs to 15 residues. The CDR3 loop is CASSHASGRKNTQYF. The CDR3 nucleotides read TGTGCCAGCAGCCACGCTAGCGGGAGAAAAAATACGCAGTATTTT.

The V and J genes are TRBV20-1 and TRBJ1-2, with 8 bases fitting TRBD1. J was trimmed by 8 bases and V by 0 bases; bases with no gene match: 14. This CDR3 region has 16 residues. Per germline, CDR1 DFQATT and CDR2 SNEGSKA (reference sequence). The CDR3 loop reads CSARDGGRGPGYGYTF. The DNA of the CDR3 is TGCAGTGCTAGAGATGGGGGCAGGGGGCCAGGGTACGGCTACACCTTC.

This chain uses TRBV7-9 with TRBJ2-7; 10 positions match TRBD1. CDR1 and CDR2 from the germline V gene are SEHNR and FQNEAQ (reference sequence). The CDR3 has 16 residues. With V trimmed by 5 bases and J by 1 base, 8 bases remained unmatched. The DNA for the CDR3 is TGTGCCAGCAGCCCCCCCGCGGGACAGGGGTCCTACGAGCAGTACTTC. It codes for CASSPPAGQGSYEQYF.

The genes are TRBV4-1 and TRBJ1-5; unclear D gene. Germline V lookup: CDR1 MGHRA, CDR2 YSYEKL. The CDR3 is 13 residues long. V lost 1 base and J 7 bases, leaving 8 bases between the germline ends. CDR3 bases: TGCGCCAGCAGCCAAGGGCGGAAGCAGCCCCAGCATTTT. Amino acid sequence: CASSQGRKQPQHF.

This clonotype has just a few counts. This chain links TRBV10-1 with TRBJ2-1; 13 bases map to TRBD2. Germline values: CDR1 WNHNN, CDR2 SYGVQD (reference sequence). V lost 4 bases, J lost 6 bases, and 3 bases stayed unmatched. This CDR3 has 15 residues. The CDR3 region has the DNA TGCGCCAGCAGTGGACGGACTAGCGGGAGCAATGAGCAGTTCTTC. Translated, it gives CASSGRTSGSNEQFF.

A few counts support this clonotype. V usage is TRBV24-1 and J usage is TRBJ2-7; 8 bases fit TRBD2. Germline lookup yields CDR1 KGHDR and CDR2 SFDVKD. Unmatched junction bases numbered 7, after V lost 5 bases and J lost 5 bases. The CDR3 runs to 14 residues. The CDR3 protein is CATSGERELDEQYF. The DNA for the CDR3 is TGTGCCACCAGTGGGGAGCGGGAGCTTGACGAGCAGTACTTC.

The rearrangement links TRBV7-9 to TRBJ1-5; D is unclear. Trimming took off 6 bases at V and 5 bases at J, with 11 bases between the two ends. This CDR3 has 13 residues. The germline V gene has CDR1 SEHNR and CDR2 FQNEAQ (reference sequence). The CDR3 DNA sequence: TGTGCCAGCAGTTCAGCTATAGATCAGCCCCAGCATTTT. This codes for CASSSAIDQPQHF.

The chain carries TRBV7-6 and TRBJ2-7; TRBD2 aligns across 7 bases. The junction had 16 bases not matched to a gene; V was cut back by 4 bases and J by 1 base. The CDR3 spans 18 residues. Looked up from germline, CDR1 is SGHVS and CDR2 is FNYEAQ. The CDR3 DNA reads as TGTGCCAGCAGCTCCTCACTAGCGACCAATCTCCGTTCCTACGAGCAGTACTTC. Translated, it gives CASSSSLATNLRSYEQYF. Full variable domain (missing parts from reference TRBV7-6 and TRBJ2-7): GAGVSQSPRYKVTKRGQDVALRCDPISGHVSLYWYRQALGQGPEFLTYFNYEAQQDKSGLPNDRFSAERPEGSISTLTIQRTEQRDSAMYRCASSSSLATNLRSYEQYFGPGTRLTVT.

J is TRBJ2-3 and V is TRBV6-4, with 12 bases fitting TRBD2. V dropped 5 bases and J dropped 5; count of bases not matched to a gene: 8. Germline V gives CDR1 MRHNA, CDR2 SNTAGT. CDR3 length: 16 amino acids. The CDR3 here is CASSPSSGGAIDTQYF. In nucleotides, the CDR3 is TGTGCCAGCAGTCCTTCTAGCGGGGGGGCCATAGATACGCAGTATTTT.